What follows are 10 T cell receptor beta chains derived from one specimen sequenced in a study of cytomegalovirus exposure and HLA in healthy donors. Assay used: immunoSEQ multiplex PCR; TCRdb lists only in-frame clones, some missing. The profile shows hundreds of thousands of clones, over 75% of them singletons. Source material: PBMCs. These receptors came from a woman in her late teens or twenties in good health and CMV-seropositive.

V is TRBV27 and J is TRBJ2-1; TRBD2 aligns across 13 bases. CDR1 is MNHEY and CDR2 is SMNVEV in the germline V gene (reference sequence). J lost 8 bases, V lost 6 bases, and 7 bases had no gene match. This CDR3 is built from 15 residues. The CDR3 here is CASRPGLAGTDEQFF. The CDR3 DNA follows: TGTGCCAGCAGGCCGGGACTAGCGGGAACAGATGAGCAGTTCTTC.

This chain links TRBV5-6 with TRBJ1-2; 8 bases match TRBD1. CDR3 size: 16 residues. Germline loops: CDR1 SGHDT, CDR2 YYEEEE. V shed 2 bases and J 6 bases; nucleotides not matched to a gene: 12. The DNA of the CDR3 is TGTGCCAGCAGCTTTTATACCGGGACAGGCTTCCATGGCTACACCTTC. It yields the protein CASSFYTGTGFHGYTF. The full variable domain, with the rest looked up from reference TRBV5-6 and TRBJ1-2, is DAGVTQSPTHLIKTRGQQVTLRCSPKSGHDTVSWYQQALGQGPQFIFQYYEEEERQRGNFPDRFSGHQFPNYSSELNVNALLLGDSALYLCASSFYTGTGFHGYTFGSGTRLTVV.

A remark on this clone: One junction end disagrees with the germline gene, perhaps due to a read error. The V and J genes are TRBV7-7 and TRBJ2-1; the match to TRBD2 covers 7 bases. Per the germline V gene, CDR1 is SSHAT and CDR2 is FNYEAQ (reference sequence). The length of the CDR3 is 14 residues. CDR3 sequence reads: CASSLGGSHNEQFF. The CDR3 region has the DNA TGTGCTAGCAGCTTGGGGGGGAGTCACAATGAGCAGTTCTTC.

The gene calls are TRBV2 and TRBJ1-1; 7 bases map to TRBD1. The CDR3 covers 16 residues. Trimming at V came to 4 bases and at J to 0 bases, leaving 8 bases not matched to a gene. Germline CDR1 reads SNHLY; CDR2 reads FYNNEI. CDR3 sequence: CASSGQGVSMNTEAFF. DNA of the CDR3: TGTGCCAGCAGTGGGCAGGGGGTTTCCATGAACACTGAAGCTTTCTTT.

The chain recombines TRBV4-2 with TRBJ2-6; TRBD2 matches at 9 bases. Germline V gives CDR1 LGHNA, CDR2 YNFKEQ. CDR3 size: 16 residues. Trimming took 3 bases from V and 0 from J; bases not matched to a gene: 0. The CDR3 spells CASSQTSGSGANVLTF. CDR3 sequence (DNA): TGTGCCAGCAGCCAGACTAGCGGCTCTGGGGCCAACGTCCTGACTTTC.

This chain connects TRBV5-6 to TRBJ1-3, with 10 bases that match TRBD1. The V and J ends lost 0 bases and 3 bases, in that order; junction bases with no gene match: 3. Germline V CDR1 and CDR2: SGHDT, YYEEEE. There are 16 residues in the CDR3. The CDR3 is CASSLGQGAGGNTIYF. CDR3 nucleotides: TGTGCCAGCAGCTTGGGACAGGGGGCTGGTGGAAACACCATATATTTT.

The chain carries TRBV30 and TRBJ1-4; 10 bases map to TRBD1. CDR3 length: 14 residues. The V gene end was trimmed by 0 bases and the J gene end by 10 bases; junction bases not matched to a gene: 5. Germline CDR1 is GTSNPN and CDR2 is SVGIG (reference sequence). This chain's CDR3 is CAWSVRQGAGKLFF. CDR3 coding DNA: TGTGCCTGGAGTGTACGACAGGGGGCCGGAAAACTGTTTTTT.

The CDR3 here is CASSRGAEENTIYF. As DNA, the CDR3 is TGCGCCAGCAGCCGCGGGGCCGAGGAAAACACCATATATTTT. V usage is TRBV5-1 and J usage is TRBJ1-3; D possibly corresponds to TRBD1 (5 bases). Germline CDR1 is SGHRS and CDR2 is YFSETQ. Between the trimmed V and J ends, which lost 4 bases and 6 bases, there was a span of 14 bases. CDR3 length equals 14 residues.

The chain combines TRBV28 with TRBJ2-1, with TRBD2 as a possible D gene (5 bases). This CDR3 is 15 amino acids long. In germline, CDR1 is MDHEN, CDR2 SYDVKM. The V gene lost 7 bases and the J gene lost 8 bases, with 21 bases spanning the gap. The chain's CDR3 is CASNFVGVAVYEQFF. The CDR3 region has the DNA TGTGCCAGCAATTTCGTGGGAGTGGCAGTCTATGAGCAGTTCTTC. Filled out from reference TRBV28 and TRBJ2-1, the complete variable domain reads DVKVTQSSRYLVKRTGEKVFLECVQDMDHENMFWYRQDPGLGLRLIYFSYDVKMKEKGDIPEGYSVSREKKERFSLILESASTNQTSMYLCASNFVGVAVYEQFFGPGTRLTVL.

The V call is TRBV29-1, the J call TRBJ1-1; D is uncertain. The CDR3 runs to 14 residues. Germline loops: CDR1 SQVTM, CDR2 ANQGSEA. V was trimmed by 1 base and J by 1 base, leaving 10 bases between them. The CDR3 protein is CSVEVRGSNTEAFF. In DNA form, the CDR3 reads TGCAGCGTTGAAGTTCGAGGTTCGAACACTGAAGCTTTCTTT.